This is a list of T cell receptor beta chains from one sample in a study of blood T cell repertoires in COVID-19. The protocol was immunoSEQ multiplex PCR, while the TCRdb copy is restricted to in-frame clones and leaves out a portion. The data hold approximately 200,000 clones, with roughly 88% observed a single time. The sequenced sample consisted of peripheral blood. Receptor source: a man between 60 and 75 years old with acute or convalescent COVID-19. CDR3s include the opening cysteine and the closing phenylalanine or tryptophan. The D gene is left open where the match is weak. Clone size is given for some rows only: seen once, a few or many times, or a class if the clone is expanded.

clone size,J gene,V gene,D gene,CDR3 length,CDR3 DNA,CDR3 protein
once,TRBJ2-7,TRBV2,TRBD2,14,TGTGCCAGCATAAAAAGGCTAGCGGGAGACGAGCAGTACTTC,CASIKRLAGDEQYF
NA,TRBJ1-2,TRBV28,TRBD1,12,TGTGCCAGCAGTCTAGGGGGCCAAGGCTACACCTTC,CASSLGGQGYTF
once,TRBJ1-2,TRBV18,TRBD1,13,TGTGCCAGCTCACCTCGGGACAGTGCTGGCTACACCTTC,CASSPRDSAGYTF
NA,TRBJ2-5,TRBV11-2,NA,15,TGTGCCAGCAGCTTAGACCTAGCGATCCAAGAGACCCAGTACTTC,CASSLDLAIQETQYF
NA,TRBJ1-2,TRBV7-9,NA,15,TGTGCCAGCAGCTTAGTGGACAGCCCCGGGCTTGGCTACACCTTC,CASSLVDSPGLGYTF
NA,TRBJ2-2,TRBV7-3,TRBD1,13,TGTGCCAGCAGTCAGGGACAGCCCGGGGAGCTGTTTTTT,CASSQGQPGELFF
NA,TRBJ2-2,TRBV20-1,NA,15,TGCAGTGCTAGTGGGGGGAGGCCACGCGGCGGGGAGCTGTTTTTT,CSASGGRPRGGELFF
NA,TRBJ2-7,TRBV9,TRBD2,14,TGCGCCACCAGCGGACACGGGGGGGGCTACGAGCAGTACTTC,CATSGHGGGYEQYF
NA,TRBJ2-3,TRBV3-1/TRBV3-2,TRBD2,17,TGTGCCAGCAGCCAAGCCAGGGCGGGAGGCCGTAAAGATACGCAGTATTTT,CASSQARAGGRKDTQYF
few,TRBJ2-1,TRBV18,TRBD2,14,TGTGCCAGCTCGCCAGGGACTACCGACAATGAGCAGTTCTTC,CASSPGTTDNEQFF
NA,TRBJ1-1,TRBV5-1,TRBD1,15,TGCGCCAGCACCGAAGGGGGCCAGGGGAACGCTGAAGCTTTCTTT,CASTEGGQGNAEAFF
NA,TRBJ2-4,TRBV27,TRBD1,16,TGTGCCAGCAGGATGACAGGGGGAATAGCCAAAAACATTCAGTACTTC,CASRMTGGIAKNIQYF
NA,TRBJ2-1,TRBV2,TRBD2,13,TGTGCCAGCGCTCTAGCGGGAGAAGGGGAGCAGTTCTTC,CASALAGEGEQFF
NA,TRBJ2-1,TRBV10-3,TRBD2,15,TGTGCCATCAGTTCGCTAGCGGGAGTTGTTGATGAGCAGTTCTTC,CAISSLAGVVDEQFF